The 28 T cell receptor beta chains presented below share a single source sample, sequenced in a study of beta chain features in type 1 diabetes. Regarding the study as a whole: In all four CD4+ subsets, TCRB CDR3 length was significantly, moderately reduced in type 1 diabetes.

Expressed TCRB transcripts were sequenced, since all the RNA that had been isolated was reverse transcribed. Assay: immunoSEQ multiplex PCR; the TCRdb copy retains only in-frame clones and omits some. The sample records 680,000 or so clones, roughly 12% being singletons. What these receptors recognize is not known. Material for sequencing was naive CD4+ T cells from blood. These receptors all come from a man younger than 30 with type 1 diabetes.

The rearrangement links TRBV9 to TRBJ1-4; D ambiguous. Trimming left V 2 bases short and J 5 bases short, with 10 bases between. This CDR3 has 14 residues. Germline V gene lookup returns CDR1 SGDLS and CDR2 YYNGEE. CDR3 bases: TGTGCCAGCAGCGTTGCTCTGCAGAATGAAAAACTGTTTTTT. It encodes CASSVALQNEKLFF. Together with reference TRBV9 and TRBJ1-4, the CDR3 gives the full variable domain: DSGVTQTPKHLITATGQRVTLRCSPRSGDLSVYWYQQSLDQGLQFLIQYYNGEERAKGNILERFSAQQFPDLHSELNLSSLELGDSALYFCASSVALQNEKLFFGSGTQLSVL.

In the case of this clone: Possible read error: a much larger clone is one base away. This sequence joins TRBV27 and TRBJ2-3; no firm D call. The CDR3 totals 11 residues. Trimming removed 6 bases from V and 1 base from J, with 2 bases in between. Germline V gives CDR1 MNHEY, CDR2 SMNVEV (reference sequence). Here the CDR3 DNA reads TGTGCCAGCAGACGCACAGATACGCAGTATTTT. Amino acid sequence: CASRRTDTQYF.

The sample holds a few counts of this clone. CDR3 bases: TGTGCCACCAGCAGGGTAACCGGTGGCTACGAGCAGTACTTC. This sequence encodes CATSRVTGGYEQYF. The chain joins TRBV15 to TRBJ2-7; D is uncertain. There are 14 residues in the CDR3. Per germline, CDR1 LNHNV and CDR2 YYDKDF (reference sequence). The ends were cut back, 3 bases at V and 3 bases at J, with 12 bases in the middle.

This clone was observed a few times. The V and J genes are TRBV5-4 and TRBJ1-2; D is unclear. Germline V gene sequence: CDR1 SGHNT, CDR2 YYREEE (reference sequence). CDR3 length: 14 residues. V gave up 3 bases and J gave up 4 bases, with 13 bases separating them. The DNA of the CDR3 is TGTGCCAGCAGCTCCGGACCGAGGAGCTATGGCTACACCTTC. It specifies CASSSGPRSYGYTF.

The CDR3 reads CAWGGHTSANYGYTF. CDR3 bases: TGTGCCTGGGGCGGACACACCTCCGCTAACTATGGCTACACCTTC. The genes are TRBV30 and TRBJ1-2; maybe TRBD1 (5 bases). This CDR3 is 15 amino acids long. V was shortened by 5 bases and J by 0 bases, with 16 bases between the two germline ends. Germline-derived CDR1 and CDR2 are GTSNPN and SVGIG (reference sequence).

This chain joins TRBV6-4 and TRBJ2-5; D is perhaps TRBD1 or TRBD2 (6 bases each). Per germline, CDR1 MRHNA and CDR2 SNTAGT. The CDR3 consists of 13 residues. Trimming took off 5 bases at V and 4 bases at J, with 11 bases between the two ends. The CDR3 DNA reads as TGTGCCAGCAGTCTAGAGGGGGGAGAGACCCAGTACTTC. Translated, it gives CASSLEGGETQYF.

V is TRBV7-9 and J is TRBJ2-5; tentatively, D is TRBD2 (5 bases). Germline lookup yields CDR1 SEHNR and CDR2 FQNEAQ (reference sequence). The CDR3 length is 14 residues. V lost 5 bases, J lost 1 base, and 11 bases lay in between. CDR3 loop: CASSPRTSQETQYF. The CDR3 nucleotides are TGTGCCAGCAGCCCGCGGACTTCCCAAGAGACCCAGTACTTC.

This clone has more than one count but fewer than ten. The chain combines TRBV6-1 with TRBJ2-3, with 7 bases matching TRBD1. V lost 4 bases to trimming and J lost 6 bases; unmatched junction nucleotides: 10. The CDR3 has 15 residues. Germline values: CDR1 MNHNS, CDR2 SASEGT. The CDR3 sequence is CASSGQGGFRDTQYF. Written as DNA, the CDR3 is TGTGCCAGCAGTGGACAAGGGGGCTTCAGGGATACGCAGTATTTT.

This clone was detected only a few times. The rearrangement joins TRBV5-1 to TRBJ1-1; no clear D gene. This CDR3 spans 14 amino acids. Trimming removed 2 bases at V and 2 bases at J, with 10 bases between. Germline CDR1 SGHRS, CDR2 YFSETQ. The CDR3 region is CASSFQPGNTEAFF. The CDR3 DNA sequence: TGCGCCAGCAGCTTTCAGCCCGGAAACACTGAAGCTTTCTTT.

This chain joins TRBV6-5 and TRBJ1-6; D is perhaps TRBD1 (5 bases). The V gene's germline CDR1 is MNHEY and CDR2 SVGAGI. The CDR3 has 14 amino acids. V was pared by 2 bases and J by 9 bases, with 11 bases between. The CDR3 loop is CASSYRVQGSPLHF. In DNA, the CDR3 is TGTGCCAGCAGTTACCGAGTTCAGGGTTCACCCCTCCACTTT.

The rearrangement uses TRBV28 and TRBJ2-7, with D unclear. Germline V gene lookup returns CDR1 MDHEN and CDR2 SYDVKM. Trimming removed 5 bases from V and 2 bases from J, with 16 bases in between. CDR3 size: 15 residues. This chain's CDR3 is CASSGRAEATYEQYF. CDR3 nucleotide sequence: TGTGCCAGCAGTGGCCGCGCCGAAGCAACCTACGAGCAGTACTTC. Full variable domain (remainder filled in from reference TRBV28 and TRBJ2-7): DVKVTQSSRYLVKRTGEKVFLECVQDMDHENMFWYRQDPGLGLRLIYFSYDVKMKEKGDIPEGYSVSREKKERFSLILESASTNQTSMYLCASSGRAEATYEQYFGPGTRLTVT.

This clone was observed a handful of times. The V gene is TRBV2, the J gene TRBJ1-1; D remains unclear. Trimming cost V 3 bases and J 6 bases, with 20 bases left between them. This CDR3 contains 16 residues. Germline V CDR1 and CDR2: SNHLY, FYNNEI. The CDR3 DNA is TGTGCCAGCAGTGATTTTAGTGTCGCAGTGGGCGCTGAAGCTTTCTTT. Translating gives CASSDFSVAVGAEAFF. The variable domain in full, with the rest retrieved from reference TRBV2 and TRBJ1-1, is EPEVTQTPSHQVTQMGQEVILRCVPISNHLYFYWYRQILGQKVEFLVSFYNNEISEKSEIFDDQFSVERPDGSNFTLKIRSTKLEDSAMYFCASSDFSVAVGAEAFFGQGTRLTVV.

The V gene is TRBV29-1, the J gene TRBJ2-3; no definite D call. The length of the CDR3 is 15 residues. Germline V gene lookup returns CDR1 SQVTM and CDR2 ANQGSEA. Trimming took 3 bases from V and 4 from J, leaving 17 bases between them. CDR3 nucleotides: TGCAGCGTTGAGAAAGCGTTCAGTGGCCCAGATACGCAGTATTTT. Its translation is CSVEKAFSGPDTQYF.

This rearrangement joins TRBV6-6 to TRBJ1-6, with TRBD1 identical over 10 bases. Germline trimming cut 5 bases from V and 8 bases from J; bases unmatched to any gene: 3. Germline CDR1 is MNHNY and CDR2 is SVGAGI (reference sequence). This CDR3 is 14 amino acids long. This CDR3 reads CASSTGQGDSPLHF. The CDR3 coding sequence is TGTGCCAGCAGTACCGGACAGGGGGATTCACCCCTCCACTTT.

In its sample, this clone was seen a few times. The J gene is TRBJ1-1, the V gene TRBV5-5, with D tentatively TRBD1 (6 bases). From germline, CDR1 is SGHKS and CDR2 YYEKEE (reference sequence). V lost 4 bases, J lost 1 base, and 14 bases lay in between. This CDR3 has 15 amino acids. CDR3 DNA sequence: TGTGCCAGCAGCCCGACGGCCAGGGGGAACACTGAAGCTTTCTTT. This encodes CASSPTARGNTEAFF. Looking up the rest from reference TRBV5-5 and TRBJ1-1 gives the full variable domain: DAGVTQSPTHLIKTRGQQVTLRCSPISGHKSVSWYQQVLGQGPQFIFQYYEKEERGRGNFPDRFSARQFPNYSSELNVNALLLGDSALYLCASSPTARGNTEAFFGQGTRLTVV.

The CDR3 region is CASSLDGSDNEKLFF. The CDR3 region has the DNA TGCGCCAGCAGCTTGGACGGGTCCGATAATGAAAAACTGTTTTTT. The chain uses TRBV5-1 and TRBJ1-4; no firm D call. The CDR3 spans 15 residues. Germline V gives CDR1 SGHRS, CDR2 YFSETQ. V was cut by 0 bases and J by 4 bases, with 10 bases left in between.

This CDR3 is CASRQGAVGELFF. The CDR3 DNA reads as TGTGCCAGCAGACAGGGAGCTGTCGGGGAGCTGTTTTTT. The genes are TRBV28 and TRBJ2-2; a possible D gene is TRBD1 (6 bases). Between the trimmed V and J ends, which lost 6 bases and 7 bases, there was a span of 12 bases. The CDR3 is 13 residues long. Germline-derived CDR1 and CDR2 are MDHEN and SYDVKM.

In this sample, this clone turned up a few times. The chain links TRBV6-5 to TRBJ2-4, with D perhaps being TRBD1 or TRBD2 (5 bases each). Trimming removed 10 bases at V and 0 bases at J, with 13 bases between. CDR3 size: 14 residues. From germline, CDR1 is MNHEY and CDR2 SVGAGI. The CDR3 sequence is CATSPGPAKNIQYF. The CDR3 coding sequence is TGTGCCACCTCCCCGGGGCCAGCCAAAAACATTCAGTACTTC.

The chain links TRBV19 to TRBJ2-6, with TRBD1 matching over 7 bases. Germline CDR1 and CDR2: LNHDA and SQIVND (reference sequence). V lost 6 bases and J lost 0; bases outside the gene matches: 11. This CDR3 has 18 amino acids. CDR3 sequence: CASSLGQQSFSGANVLTF. The CDR3 DNA reads TGTGCCAGTAGCTTGGGACAGCAAAGCTTCTCTGGGGCCAACGTCCTGACTTTC.

This clone occurred a few times. The rearrangement links TRBV2 to TRBJ2-3, with 9 bases lining up with TRBD2. V dropped 5 bases and J dropped 2; count of bases not matched to a gene: 5. Germline V lookup: CDR1 SNHLY, CDR2 FYNNEI. CDR3 size: 15 residues. CDR3 nucleotide sequence: TGTGCCAGCAGTCCAGCGGGGGGTACCACAGATACGCAGTATTTT. Encoded protein: CASSPAGGTTDTQYF.

CDR3 sequence (DNA): TGTGCCAGCAGACGGGATCTGGTCGCCTCCGAGCAGTACTTC. It specifies CASRRDLVASEQYF. This chain joins TRBV6-5 and TRBJ2-7; tentative D call: TRBD2 (5 bases). CDR1 and CDR2 from the germline V gene are MNHEY and SVGAGI. The CDR3 totals 14 residues. Deletions cut 6 bases from V and 6 bases from J, with 18 bases between.

This clone appeared a few times. V and J are TRBV19 and TRBJ1-1; 8 bases align to TRBD1. This CDR3 has 14 amino acids. CDR1 is LNHDA, CDR2 SQIVND, per germline (reference sequence). V lost 6 bases and J lost 6; bases outside the gene matches: 9. CDR3 sequence reads: CASRRQGRVSEAFF. The DNA of the CDR3 is TGTGCCAGTAGACGACAGGGGAGGGTCTCTGAAGCTTTCTTT.

In its sample, this clone was seen a few times. The chain uses TRBV21-1 and TRBJ1-2; the table's D gene call, TRBD1, was not cross checked with the DNA. TRBV21-1 is given as a pseudogene. This CDR3 has 15 amino acids. The CDR3 nucleotides are TGTGCCAGCAGCGGTTCAATCGACAGTTCGTATGGCTACACCTTC. Its translation is CASSGSIDSSYGYTF.

Note on this clone: Other nucleotide sequences in the sample specify the same CDR3. V usage is TRBV7-9 and J usage is TRBJ1-2; D ambiguous. Trimming removed 0 bases from V and 2 bases from J, with 4 bases in between. Germline CDR1 SEHNR, CDR2 FQNEAQ (reference sequence). The CDR3 totals 13 residues. The CDR3 bases are TGTGCCAGCAGCTTAGCGGGGAACTATGGCTACACCTTC. Protein: CASSLAGNYGYTF.

V and J are TRBV7-9 and TRBJ2-7; possibly TRBD1 for D (5 bases). In germline, CDR1 is SEHNR, CDR2 FQNEAQ (reference sequence). There are 14 residues in the CDR3. V lost 1 base, J lost 3 bases, and 10 bases lay in between. CDR3 DNA sequence: TGTGCCAGCAGCTTAGTATTTACAGGCTACGAGCAGTACTTC. Its protein is CASSLVFTGYEQYF. Together with reference TRBV7-9 and TRBJ2-7, the CDR3 gives the full variable domain: DTGVSQNPRHKITKRGQNVTFRCDPISEHNRLYWYRQTLGQGPEFLTYFQNEAQLEKSRLLSDRFSAERPKGSFSTLEIQRTEQGDSAMYLCASSLVFTGYEQYFGPGTRLTVT.

This clone was recorded a few times. The chain couples TRBV5-4 to TRBJ1-4; TRBD1 matches at 9 bases. The CDR3 totals 15 residues. From germline, CDR1 is SGHNT and CDR2 YYREEE (reference sequence). The V segment lost 4 bases and the J segment 7 bases; nucleotides outside the gene matches: 8. CDR3 loop: CASSTGQGWGEKLFF. The CDR3 DNA sequence: TGTGCCAGCAGCACGGGACAGGGATGGGGTGAAAAACTGTTTTTT.

The rearrangement joins TRBV5-4 to TRBJ2-2; perhaps TRBD1 as D (5 bases). This CDR3 spans 14 amino acids. Germline V gene lookup returns CDR1 SGHNT and CDR2 YYREEE (reference sequence). Trimming removed 4 bases at V and 5 bases at J, with 12 bases between. The CDR3 loop is CASSPDRSTGELFF. The CDR3 nucleotides are TGTGCCAGCAGCCCCGACAGAAGTACCGGGGAGCTGTTTTTT.

The chain uses TRBV25-1 and TRBJ2-2; TRBD2 agrees at 11 bases. Germline V gives CDR1 MGHDK, CDR2 SYGVNS. V shed 1 base and J 6 bases; nucleotides not matched to a gene: 4. There are 16 residues in the CDR3. CDR3 residues: CASSESGTSGPGELFF. Written as DNA, the CDR3 is TGTGCCAGCAGTGAATCCGGGACTAGCGGTCCCGGGGAGCTGTTTTTT.